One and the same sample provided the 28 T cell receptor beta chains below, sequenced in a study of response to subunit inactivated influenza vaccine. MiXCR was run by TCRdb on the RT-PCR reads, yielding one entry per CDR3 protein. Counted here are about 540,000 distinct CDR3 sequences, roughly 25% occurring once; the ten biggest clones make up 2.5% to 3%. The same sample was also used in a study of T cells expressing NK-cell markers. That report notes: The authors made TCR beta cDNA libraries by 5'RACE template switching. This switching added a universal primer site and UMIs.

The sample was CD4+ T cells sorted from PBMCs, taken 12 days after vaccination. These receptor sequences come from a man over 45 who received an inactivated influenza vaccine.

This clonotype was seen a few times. The CDR3 loop reads CASSIGHTYEQYF. DNA for the CDR3: TGTGCCAGCAGCATTGGACACACCTACGAGCAGTACTTC. The chain is built from TRBV5-6 and TRBJ2-7; weak D call: TRBD1 (5 bases). Germline V gene sequence: CDR1 SGHDT, CDR2 YYEEEE. V was trimmed by 4 bases and J by 2 bases, leaving 10 bases between them. The CDR3 loop spans 13 amino acids.

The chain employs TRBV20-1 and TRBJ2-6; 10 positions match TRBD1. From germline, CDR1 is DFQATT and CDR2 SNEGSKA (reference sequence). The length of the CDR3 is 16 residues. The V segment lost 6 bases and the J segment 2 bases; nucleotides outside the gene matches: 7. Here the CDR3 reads CSASAGTGAGANVLTF. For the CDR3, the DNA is TGCAGTGCATCCGCCGGGACAGGGGCTGGGGCCAACGTCCTGACTTTC.

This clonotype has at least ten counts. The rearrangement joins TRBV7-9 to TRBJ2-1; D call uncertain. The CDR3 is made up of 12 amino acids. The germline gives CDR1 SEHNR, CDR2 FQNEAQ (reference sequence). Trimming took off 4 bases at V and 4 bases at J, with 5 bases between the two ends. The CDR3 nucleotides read TGTGCCAGCAGCTCCGTATACAATGAGCAGTTCTTC. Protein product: CASSSVYNEQFF.

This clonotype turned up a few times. The CDR3 sequence: CASSQLTSGPYQETQYF. CDR3 bases: TGTGCCAGCAGCCAGCTAACTAGCGGACCGTACCAAGAGACCCAGTACTTC. V gene TRBV3-1 combines with J gene TRBJ2-5; 8 bases map to TRBD2. V dropped 3 bases and J dropped 0; count of bases not matched to a gene: 9. Germline V gene lookup returns CDR1 LGHDT and CDR2 YNNKEL (reference sequence). The CDR3 is 17 residues long.

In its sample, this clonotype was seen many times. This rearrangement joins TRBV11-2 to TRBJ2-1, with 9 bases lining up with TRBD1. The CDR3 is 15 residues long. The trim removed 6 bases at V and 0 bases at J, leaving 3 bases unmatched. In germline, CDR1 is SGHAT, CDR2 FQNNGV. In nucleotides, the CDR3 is TGTGCCAGCAGTAGGGACAGGGCCTCCTACAATGAGCAGTTCTTC. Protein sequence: CASSRDRASYNEQFF.

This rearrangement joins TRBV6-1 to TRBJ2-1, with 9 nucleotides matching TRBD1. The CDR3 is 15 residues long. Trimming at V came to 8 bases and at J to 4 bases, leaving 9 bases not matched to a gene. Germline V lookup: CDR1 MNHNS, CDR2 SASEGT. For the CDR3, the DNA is TGTGCCAGCGGGCCCCCGGGACAGGGATACAATGAGCAGTTCTTC. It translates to CASGPPGQGYNEQFF.

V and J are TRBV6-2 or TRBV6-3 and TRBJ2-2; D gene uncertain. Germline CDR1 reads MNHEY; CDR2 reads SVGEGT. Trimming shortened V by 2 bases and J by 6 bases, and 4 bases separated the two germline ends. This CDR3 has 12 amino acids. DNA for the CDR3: TGTGCCAGCAGTTACGGGGCCGGGGAGCTGTTTTTT. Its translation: CASSYGAGELFF.

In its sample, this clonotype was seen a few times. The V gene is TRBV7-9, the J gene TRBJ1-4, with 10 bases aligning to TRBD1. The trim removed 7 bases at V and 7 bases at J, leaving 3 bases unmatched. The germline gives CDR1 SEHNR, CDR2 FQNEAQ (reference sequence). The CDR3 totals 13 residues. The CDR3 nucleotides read TGTGCCAGCACGACAGGGGGCCTTGAAAAACTGTTTTTT. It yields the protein CASTTGGLEKLFF.

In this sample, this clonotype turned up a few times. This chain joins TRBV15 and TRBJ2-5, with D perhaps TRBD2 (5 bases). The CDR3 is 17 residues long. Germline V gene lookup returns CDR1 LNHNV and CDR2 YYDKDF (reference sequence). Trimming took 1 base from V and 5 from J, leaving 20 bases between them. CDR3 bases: TGTGCCACCAGCAGAGGGGGTCCACCCGGGGTGACGGAGACCCAGTACTTC. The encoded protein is CATSRGGPPGVTETQYF.

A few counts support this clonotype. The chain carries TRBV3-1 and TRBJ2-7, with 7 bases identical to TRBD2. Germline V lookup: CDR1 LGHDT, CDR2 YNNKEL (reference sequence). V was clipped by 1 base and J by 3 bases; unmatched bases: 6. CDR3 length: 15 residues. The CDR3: CASSQVPSGNYEQYF. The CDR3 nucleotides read TGTGCCAGCAGCCAAGTTCCTAGCGGCAACTACGAGCAGTACTTC.

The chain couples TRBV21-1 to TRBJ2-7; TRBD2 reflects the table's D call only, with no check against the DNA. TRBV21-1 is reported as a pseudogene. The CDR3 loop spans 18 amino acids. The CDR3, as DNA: TGTGCCAGCAGCAAAGAGACCGCACTAGCGGGAGTATACTACGAGCAGTACTTC. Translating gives CASSKETALAGVYYEQYF.

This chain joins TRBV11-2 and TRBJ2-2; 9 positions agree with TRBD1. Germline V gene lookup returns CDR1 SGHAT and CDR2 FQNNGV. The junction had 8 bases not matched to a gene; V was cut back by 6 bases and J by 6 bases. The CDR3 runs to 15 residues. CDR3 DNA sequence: TGTGCCAGCAGGCCCACAGGGGGCAGGTCCGGGGAGCTGTTTTTT. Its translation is CASRPTGGRSGELFF.

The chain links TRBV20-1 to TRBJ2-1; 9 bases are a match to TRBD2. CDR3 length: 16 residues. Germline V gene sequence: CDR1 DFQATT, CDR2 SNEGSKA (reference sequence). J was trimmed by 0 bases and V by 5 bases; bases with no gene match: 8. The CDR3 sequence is CSALSSGMSSYNEQFF. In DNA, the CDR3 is TGCAGTGCTCTATCTAGCGGGATGAGCTCCTACAATGAGCAGTTCTTC.

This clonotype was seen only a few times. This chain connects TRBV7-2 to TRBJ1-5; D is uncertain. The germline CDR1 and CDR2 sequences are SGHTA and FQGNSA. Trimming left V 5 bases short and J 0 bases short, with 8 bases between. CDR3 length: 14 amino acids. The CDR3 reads CASSQTHSNQPQHF. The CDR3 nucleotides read TGTGCCAGCAGCCAGACACATAGCAATCAGCCCCAGCATTTT.

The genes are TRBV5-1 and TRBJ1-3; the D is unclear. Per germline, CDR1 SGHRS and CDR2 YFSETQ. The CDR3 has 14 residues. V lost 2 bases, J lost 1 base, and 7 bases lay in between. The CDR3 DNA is TGCGCCAGCAGCTTCTCTGAATCTGGAAACACCATATATTTT. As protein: CASSFSESGNTIYF.

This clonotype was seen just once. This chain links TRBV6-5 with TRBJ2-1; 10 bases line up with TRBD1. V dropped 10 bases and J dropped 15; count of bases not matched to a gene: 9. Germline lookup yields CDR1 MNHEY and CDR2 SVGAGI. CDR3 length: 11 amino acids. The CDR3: CATGQGGDRFF. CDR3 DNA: TGTGCCACCGGACAGGGGGGGGATCGGTTCTTC.

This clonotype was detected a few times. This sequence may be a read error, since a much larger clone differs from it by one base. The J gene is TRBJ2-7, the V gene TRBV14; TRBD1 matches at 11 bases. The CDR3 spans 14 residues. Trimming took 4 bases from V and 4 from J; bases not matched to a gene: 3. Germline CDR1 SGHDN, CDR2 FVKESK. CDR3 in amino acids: CASSRGQGVYEQYF. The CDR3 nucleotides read TGTGCCAGCAGCCGGGGACAGGGGGTTTACGAGCAGTACTTC.

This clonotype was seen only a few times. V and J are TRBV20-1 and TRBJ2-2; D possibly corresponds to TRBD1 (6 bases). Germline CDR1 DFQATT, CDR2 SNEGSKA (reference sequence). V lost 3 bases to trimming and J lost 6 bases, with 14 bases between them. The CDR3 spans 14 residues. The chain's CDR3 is CSARGEQGPGELFF. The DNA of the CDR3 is TGCAGTGCTAGGGGGGAACAGGGTCCCGGGGAGCTGTTTTTT.

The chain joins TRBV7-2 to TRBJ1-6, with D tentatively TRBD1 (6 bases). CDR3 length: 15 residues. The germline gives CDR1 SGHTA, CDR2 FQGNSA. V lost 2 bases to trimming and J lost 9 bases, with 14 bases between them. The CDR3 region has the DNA TGTGCCAGCAGCTTAACAACAGGGATTTTTTCACCCCTCCACTTT. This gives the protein CASSLTTGIFSPLHF.

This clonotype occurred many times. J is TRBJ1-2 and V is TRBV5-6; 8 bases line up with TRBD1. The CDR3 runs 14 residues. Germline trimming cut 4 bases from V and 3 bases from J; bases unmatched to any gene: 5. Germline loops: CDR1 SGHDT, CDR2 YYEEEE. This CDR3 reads CASSVLQGDYGYTF. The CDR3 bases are TGTGCCAGCAGCGTATTACAGGGGGACTATGGCTACACCTTC.

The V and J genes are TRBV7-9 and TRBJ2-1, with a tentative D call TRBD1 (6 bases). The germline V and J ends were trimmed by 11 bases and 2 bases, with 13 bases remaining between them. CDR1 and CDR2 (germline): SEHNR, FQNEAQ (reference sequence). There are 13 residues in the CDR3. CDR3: CAGRGIAYNEQFF. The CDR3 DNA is TGTGCCGGAAGGGGGATAGCCTACAATGAGCAGTTCTTC.

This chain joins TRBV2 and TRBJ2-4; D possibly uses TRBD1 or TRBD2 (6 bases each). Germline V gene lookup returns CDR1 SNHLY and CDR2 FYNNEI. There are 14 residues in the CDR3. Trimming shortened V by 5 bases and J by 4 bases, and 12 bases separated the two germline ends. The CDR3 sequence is CASSKGGAKNIQYF. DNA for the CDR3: TGTGCCAGCAGTAAGGGGGGAGCTAAAAACATTCAGTACTTC.

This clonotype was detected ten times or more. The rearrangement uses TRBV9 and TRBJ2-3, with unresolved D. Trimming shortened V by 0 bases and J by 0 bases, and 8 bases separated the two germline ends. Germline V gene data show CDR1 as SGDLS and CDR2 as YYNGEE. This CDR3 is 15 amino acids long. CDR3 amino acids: CASSVDLLSTDTQYF. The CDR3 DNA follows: TGTGCCAGCAGCGTAGATCTGCTTAGCACAGATACGCAGTATTTT.

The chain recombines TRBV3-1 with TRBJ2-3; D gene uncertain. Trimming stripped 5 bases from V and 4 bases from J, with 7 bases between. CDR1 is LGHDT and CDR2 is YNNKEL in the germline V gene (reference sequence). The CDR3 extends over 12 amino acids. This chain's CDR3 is CASSFFPDTQYF. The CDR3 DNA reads TGTGCCAGCAGCTTCTTTCCAGATACGCAGTATTTT.

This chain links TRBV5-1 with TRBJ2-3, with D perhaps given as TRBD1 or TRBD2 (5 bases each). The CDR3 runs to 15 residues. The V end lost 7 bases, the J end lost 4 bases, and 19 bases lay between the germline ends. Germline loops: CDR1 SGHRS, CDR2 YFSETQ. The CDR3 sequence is CASGYPGTGADTQYF. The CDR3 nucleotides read TGCGCCAGCGGATATCCCGGGACGGGCGCAGATACGCAGTATTTT.

The CDR3 region is CSARDYWGQGQETQYF. As DNA, the CDR3 is TGCAGTGCTAGAGATTACTGGGGGCAGGGGCAAGAGACCCAGTACTTC. The chain has TRBV20-1 and TRBJ2-5; D is perhaps TRBD1 (6 bases). The CDR3 has 16 amino acids. Germline V gene sequence: CDR1 DFQATT, CDR2 SNEGSKA (reference sequence). V gave up 0 bases and J gave up 2 bases, with 16 bases separating them.

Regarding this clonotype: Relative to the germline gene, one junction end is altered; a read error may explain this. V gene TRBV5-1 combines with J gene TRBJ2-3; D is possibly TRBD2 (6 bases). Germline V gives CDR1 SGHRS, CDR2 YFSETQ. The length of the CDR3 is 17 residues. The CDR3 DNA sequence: TGCGCCAGCACCCGGGGGAGGCCGACAACTCGCACGGATACGCAGTATTTT. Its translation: CASTRGRPTTRTDTQYF. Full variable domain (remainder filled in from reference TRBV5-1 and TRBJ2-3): KAGVTQTPRYLIKTRGQQVTLSCSPISGHRSVSWYQQTPGQGLQFLFEYFSETQRNKGNFPGRFSGRQFSNSRSEMNVSTLELGDSALYLCASTRGRPTTRTDTQYFGPGTRLTVL.

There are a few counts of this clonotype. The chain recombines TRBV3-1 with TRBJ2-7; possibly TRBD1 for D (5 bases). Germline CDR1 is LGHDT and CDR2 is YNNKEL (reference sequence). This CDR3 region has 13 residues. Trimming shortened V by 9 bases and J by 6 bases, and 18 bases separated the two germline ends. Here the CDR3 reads CASATVIGVEQYF. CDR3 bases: TGTGCCAGTGCGACAGTTATTGGAGTCGAGCAGTACTTC.